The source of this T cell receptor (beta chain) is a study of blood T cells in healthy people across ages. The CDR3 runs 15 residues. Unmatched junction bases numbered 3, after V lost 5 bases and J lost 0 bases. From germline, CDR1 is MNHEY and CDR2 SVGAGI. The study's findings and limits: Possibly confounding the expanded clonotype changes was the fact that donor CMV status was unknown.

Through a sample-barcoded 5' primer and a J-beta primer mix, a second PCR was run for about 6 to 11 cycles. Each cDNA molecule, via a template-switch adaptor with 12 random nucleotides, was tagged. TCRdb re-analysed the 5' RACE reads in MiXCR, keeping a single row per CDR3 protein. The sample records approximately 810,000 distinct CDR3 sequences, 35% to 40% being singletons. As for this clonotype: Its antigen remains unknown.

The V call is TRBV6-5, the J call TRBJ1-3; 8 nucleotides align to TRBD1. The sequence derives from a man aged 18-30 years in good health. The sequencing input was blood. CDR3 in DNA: TGTGCCAGCAGTCCCGGGACAGGCTCTGGAAACACCATATATTTT. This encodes CASSPGTGSGNTIYF.